These T cell receptor beta chains were read from a single sample in a study of T-cell reconstitution after alpha-beta-depleted transplantation in children. TCRdb reprocessed the PCR reads with MiXCR, giving one entry per CDR3 protein. The sample has approximately 240,000 distinct CDR3 sequences, 9.7% seen once. Sequencing used PBMCs from the stem cell graft donor, obtained from the stem cell graft. The receptors shown here come from a human donor who donated a stem cell graft to a child with SCID. CDR3s include the opening cysteine and the closing phenylalanine or tryptophan. The D gene is left open where the match is weak. Where a row states a size, it is once, few, many or the class of an expanded clone; other rows omit it.

v_gene: TRBV20-1
j_gene: TRBJ2-3
d_gene: TRBD2
abundance: many
CDR3aa: CSARDLAGGPTDTQYF
CDR3nt: TGCAGTGCTAGAGACCTAGCGGGGGGGCCGACAGATACGCAGTATTTT

v_gene: TRBV5-5
j_gene: TRBJ2-2
d_gene: .
abundance: many
CDR3aa: CASPPLQAVKVGELFF
CDR3nt: TGTGCCAGCCCCCCCTTGCAGGCTGTAAAAGTCGGGGAGCTGTTTTTT

v_gene: TRBV5-1
j_gene: TRBJ1-4
d_gene: .
abundance: many
CDR3aa: CASSLLAVNEKLFF
CDR3nt: TGCGCCAGCAGCTTGCTGGCAGTAAATGAAAAACTGTTTTTT

v_gene: TRBV19
j_gene: TRBJ1-5
d_gene: .
abundance: .
CDR3aa: CASTNGNQPQHF
CDR3nt: TGTGCCAGTACAAATGGGAATCAGCCCCAGCATTTT

v_gene: TRBV7-2
j_gene: TRBJ2-2
d_gene: TRBD2
abundance: many
CDR3aa: CASSFRGANTGELFF
CDR3nt: TGTGCCAGCAGCTTCCGGGGGGCGAACACCGGGGAGCTGTTTTTT

v_gene: TRBV7-9
j_gene: TRBJ2-3
d_gene: .
abundance: few
CDR3aa: CASSLQGGGTDTQYF
CDR3nt: TGTGCCAGCAGCTTACAGGGGGGGGGCACAGATACGCAGTATTTT

v_gene: TRBV3-1
j_gene: TRBJ2-1
d_gene: .
abundance: many
CDR3aa: CASSHRAHNEQFF
CDR3nt: TGTGCCAGCAGTCATCGGGCCCACAATGAGCAGTTCTTC

v_gene: TRBV12-3/TRBV12-4
j_gene: TRBJ2-5
d_gene: .
abundance: many
CDR3aa: CASSFGGQETQYF
CDR3nt: TGTGCCAGCAGTTTTGGGGGTCAAGAGACCCAGTACTTC

v_gene: TRBV5-1
j_gene: TRBJ1-1
d_gene: .
abundance: few
CDR3aa: CASSLAPGTDEAFF
CDR3nt: TGCGCCAGCAGCTTGGCCCCGGGGACGGATGAAGCTTTCTTT

v_gene: TRBV20-1
j_gene: TRBJ2-1
d_gene: .
abundance: .
CDR3aa: CSAIAGTRGFAEQFF
CDR3nt: TGCAGTGCTATAGCCGGGACTCGGGGCTTTGCGGAGCAGTTCTTC

v_gene: TRBV5-1
j_gene: TRBJ1-6
d_gene: .
abundance: .
CDR3aa: CASSLAGSSPLHF
CDR3nt: TGCGCCAGCAGCTTGGCAGGTTCATCACCCCTCCACTTT

v_gene: TRBV7-9
j_gene: TRBJ1-1
d_gene: .
abundance: many
CDR3aa: CASSLPRARNTEAFF
CDR3nt: TGTGCCAGCAGCTTACCCCGGGCTAGGAACACTGAAGCTTTCTTT

v_gene: TRBV7-3
j_gene: TRBJ2-3
d_gene: .
abundance: many
CDR3aa: CASSKPGLNTQYF
CDR3nt: TGTGCCAGCAGCAAACCGGGACTTAATACGCAGTATTTT

v_gene: TRBV6-6
j_gene: TRBJ1-1
d_gene: .
abundance: many
CDR3aa: CASSPEGGANTEAFF
CDR3nt: TGTGCCAGCAGTCCCGAAGGGGGAGCGAACACTGAAGCTTTCTTT

v_gene: TRBV7-2
j_gene: TRBJ2-5
d_gene: .
abundance: few
CDR3aa: CASSSFGAQETQYF
CDR3nt: TGTGCCAGCAGCAGTTTTGGGGCCCAAGAGACCCAGTACTTC

v_gene: TRBV5-1
j_gene: TRBJ2-3
d_gene: TRBD2
abundance: many
CDR3aa: CASSYGTSGAGDTQYF
CDR3nt: TGCGCCAGCAGCTACGGGACTAGCGGGGCTGGAGATACGCAGTATTTT

v_gene: TRBV12-3/TRBV12-4
j_gene: TRBJ2-5
d_gene: TRBD1
abundance: many
CDR3aa: CASSYGTGPYGTQYF
CDR3nt: TGTGCCAGCAGTTACGGGACAGGGCCCTACGGGACCCAGTACTTC

v_gene: TRBV6-2/TRBV6-3
j_gene: TRBJ1-2
d_gene: .
abundance: many
CDR3aa: CASSYSGRSNYGYTF
CDR3nt: TGTGCCAGCAGTTACTCAGGGAGGAGTAACTATGGCTACACCTTC

v_gene: TRBV5-1
j_gene: TRBJ2-7
d_gene: .
abundance: many
CDR3aa: CASSLAGENYEQYF
CDR3nt: TGCGCCAGCAGCTTGGCCGGGGAAAACTACGAGCAGTACTTC

v_gene: TRBV6-6
j_gene: TRBJ1-1
d_gene: .
abundance: few
CDR3aa: CASSYDAGGKAFF
CDR3nt: TGTGCCAGCAGTTACGACGCTGGGGGGAAGGCTTTCTTT

v_gene: TRBV5-1
j_gene: TRBJ1-6
d_gene: .
abundance: many
CDR3aa: CASSPGGRMDSPLHF
CDR3nt: TGCGCCAGCAGCCCTGGGGGCAGGATGGATTCACCCCTCCACTTT

v_gene: TRBV7-9
j_gene: TRBJ2-3
d_gene: .
abundance: many
CDR3aa: CASSLVSGSLREVPRKQYF
CDR3nt: TGTGCCAGCAGCTTAGTTAGCGGATCCCTCCGCGAGGTCCCGAGGAAGCAGTATTTT

v_gene: TRBV11-1
j_gene: TRBJ2-5
d_gene: .
abundance: .
CDR3aa: CASSSEIEETQYF
CDR3nt: TGTGCCAGCAGCTCCGAGATCGAAGAGACCCAGTACTTC

v_gene: TRBV20-1
j_gene: TRBJ1-6
d_gene: TRBD1
abundance: many
CDR3aa: CSARPGQNNSPLHF
CDR3nt: TGCAGTGCTAGACCGGGACAGAATAATTCACCCCTCCACTTT

v_gene: TRBV7-2
j_gene: TRBJ1-3
d_gene: TRBD1
abundance: many
CDR3aa: CASSLRTGAGNTIYF
CDR3nt: TGTGCCAGCAGCTTAAGGACAGGGGCTGGAAACACCATATATTTT

v_gene: TRBV7-2
j_gene: TRBJ2-3
d_gene: .
abundance: many
CDR3aa: CASSPRMRDTQYF
CDR3nt: TGTGCCAGCAGCCCACGGATGAGAGATACGCAGTATTTT

v_gene: TRBV20-1
j_gene: TRBJ1-2
d_gene: .
abundance: .
CDR3aa: CSANGGNYGYTF
CDR3nt: TGCAGTGCTAATGGGGGTAACTATGGCTACACCTTC

v_gene: TRBV18
j_gene: TRBJ1-1
d_gene: .
abundance: many
CDR3aa: CASSRPRDTEAFF
CDR3nt: TGTGCCAGCTCAAGGCCCCGGGACACTGAAGCTTTCTTT

v_gene: TRBV5-1
j_gene: TRBJ2-5
d_gene: .
abundance: many
CDR3aa: CASSELRQETQYF
CDR3nt: TGCGCCAGCAGTGAGCTCCGGCAAGAGACCCAGTACTTC

v_gene: TRBV12-3/TRBV12-4
j_gene: TRBJ2-1
d_gene: TRBD1
abundance: many
CDR3aa: CASSKKGGASYNEQFF
CDR3nt: TGTGCCAGCAGCAAGAAAGGGGGCGCCTCCTACAATGAGCAGTTCTTC

v_gene: TRBV6-5
j_gene: TRBJ1-2
d_gene: .
abundance: many
CDR3aa: CASRPLRDPLGANYGYTF
CDR3nt: TGTGCCAGCAGGCCTCTCCGGGACCCCCTAGGGGCTAACTATGGCTACACCTTC

v_gene: TRBV6-2/TRBV6-3
j_gene: TRBJ2-1
d_gene: .
abundance: many
CDR3aa: CASSYGQVRGYNEQFF
CDR3nt: TGTGCCAGCAGTTACGGGCAGGTTAGGGGTTACAATGAGCAGTTCTTC

v_gene: TRBV20-1
j_gene: TRBJ2-1
d_gene: .
abundance: many
CDR3aa: CSARGSRDSRPYEQFF
CDR3nt: TGCAGTGCTAGAGGAAGCCGGGACTCCCGTCCCTATGAGCAGTTCTTC